This T cell receptor beta chain appears in the sequencing data of a study of cytomegalovirus exposure and HLA in healthy donors. Study-level points and caveats: The records held CMV serostatus as the only immune exposure information. Reports credit the classifier with highly specific, highly sensitive diagnosis of cytomegalovirus status. In a later analysis, 16,951 TCR beta sequences were associated with HLA alleles at 0.05 false discovery rate.

With 60 Vbeta and 13 Jbeta primers, the PCR was carried out. Clones were sequenced by immunoSEQ multiplex PCR, and TCRdb holds only the in-frame ones, with some missing. Of under 200,000 clones listed, over 65% were seen once; the top ten hold 2.4%. CDR1 and CDR2 from the germline V gene are MNHNS and SASEGT. The CDR3 sequence is 15 residues long. With 2 bases removed from V and 6 bases from J, the gap between germline ends came to 13 bases. Of note for this clone: The target antigen is unknown.

This chain joins TRBV6-1 and TRBJ1-4; TRBD1 is a possible D gene (6 bases). The sample comprised PBMCs. This sequence was found in a man in his sixties in good health and CMV-seronegative. CDR3 sequence (DNA): TGTGCCAGCAGTGAAAGTCCCAGGGGTTATGAAAAACTGTTTTTT. It translates to CASSESPRGYEKLFF.